This T cell receptor beta chain appears in the sequencing data of a study of T-cell memory formation after mild COVID-19. This clonotype was detected a few times. With 5 bases removed from V and 7 bases from J, the gap between germline ends came to 13 bases. Per the germline V gene, CDR1 is MNHNS and CDR2 is SASEGT. CDR3 length: 13 residues. From the 5' RACE reads, TCRdb called clonotypes with MiXCR, one entry per CDR3 protein. This sample has roughly 300,000 distinct CDR3 sequences, with roughly an eighth found just once. This chain links TRBV6-1 with TRBJ2-3; tentatively, D is TRBD1 or TRBD2 (6 bases each). The clonotype was recovered from a man younger than 35 who had mild COVID-19 (a few samples of this study predate the infection). Cell type and time point are not known. The material sequenced was PBMCs or a T cell subset sorted from them (not recorded which). CDR3 amino acids: CASSRIGGNTQYF. The CDR3, as DNA: TGTGCCAGCAGTCGGATCGGGGGCAATACGCAGTATTTT.